What follows are 6 T cell receptor beta chains derived from one specimen sequenced in a study of shared clonotypes between healthy human individuals. Using immunoSEQ multiplex PCR, the repertoire was profiled, and TCRdb retains in-frame clones only, with some absent. This table has 950,000 to 1,300,000 clones, approximately 70% appearing once. Sequencing was performed on memory CD4+ T cells sorted from blood. Subset reported: CD45RA-negative fraction. Receptors were obtained from a man younger than 35 in good health.

The genes are TRBV7-9 and TRBJ2-7; 7 bases agree with TRBD1. The CDR3 spans 14 residues. Germline V lookup: CDR1 SEHNR, CDR2 FQNEAQ (reference sequence). Trimming cost V 7 bases and J 0 bases; bases outside gene matches: 6. The CDR3 here is CASTLQGSSYEQYF. CDR3 nucleotide sequence: TGTGCCAGCACCCTACAGGGGAGCTCCTACGAGCAGTACTTC.

This clone showed up just a few times. This rearrangement joins TRBV4-1 to TRBJ2-7; tentatively, D is TRBD2 (5 bases). The V end lost 0 bases, the J end lost 6 bases, and 18 bases lay between the germline ends. This CDR3 spans 16 amino acids. CDR1 is MGHRA and CDR2 is YSYEKL in the germline V gene. In nucleotides, the CDR3 is TGCGCCAGCAGCCAAGAATCCCCGGGGTTTCGGTCCGAGCAGTACTTC. This sequence encodes CASSQESPGFRSEQYF.

The chain employs TRBV27 and TRBJ1-5, with D tentatively TRBD1 (6 bases). The length of the CDR3 is 15 residues. Per the germline V gene, CDR1 is MNHEY and CDR2 is SMNVEV (reference sequence). V was trimmed by 8 bases and J by 1 base, leaving 15 bases between them. The CDR3 DNA follows: TGTGCCAGCCAGATCAGGGGCCCGAGCAATCAGCCCCAGCATTTT. Its protein product is CASQIRGPSNQPQHF.

About this clone: The same CDR3 can be traced to other DNA sequences in this sample. The chain recombines TRBV2 with TRBJ2-7, with 11 positions matching TRBD2. This CDR3 has 14 amino acids. The ends lost 8 bases at V and 0 bases at J; junction bases unmatched: 3. Germline CDR1 and CDR2: SNHLY and FYNNEI. Written as DNA, the CDR3 is TGTGCCAGCTCGGGACTAGCGGCCTCCTACGAGCAGTACTTC. Amino acid sequence: CASSGLAASYEQYF.

This chain uses TRBV14 with TRBJ1-2; D unresolved. This CDR3 has 13 amino acids. V dropped 1 base and J dropped 4 bases, with 7 bases sitting between them. Germline V gene lookup returns CDR1 SGHDN and CDR2 FVKESK. CDR3 sequence: CASSQGYSYGYTF. DNA for the CDR3: TGTGCCAGCAGCCAAGGGTACAGCTATGGCTACACCTTC.

The V gene is TRBV27, the J gene TRBJ2-7, with TRBD1 identical over 8 bases. The CDR3 runs to 13 residues. CDR1 MNHEY and CDR2 SMNVEV come from the germline V gene (reference sequence). With V trimmed by 10 bases and J by 6 bases, 11 bases remained unmatched. CDR3 coding DNA: TGTGCCACCTCGGGGCAGGGGGCGGGCGAGCAGTACTTC. The encoded protein is CATSGQGAGEQYF.